This T cell receptor beta chain was retrieved from a study of T cell responses to AZD1222 COVID-19 vaccine. The protocol was immunoSEQ multiplex PCR, while the TCRdb copy is restricted to in-frame clones and leaves out a portion. The sample lists 60,000 to 75,000 clones; around 90% were seen once. This receptor was identified in an adult in good health. The starting material was peripheral blood, obtained on day 0 of AZD1222 vaccination.

CDR3 sequence: CASSVTGKSQPQHF. The DNA of the CDR3 is TGTGCCAGCAGTGTAACAGGGAAGTCCCAGCCCCAGCATTTT. This chain joins TRBV2 and TRBJ1-5; a possible D gene is TRBD1 (6 bases). Germline V gene lookup returns CDR1 SNHLY and CDR2 FYNNEI. V was trimmed by 4 bases and J by 7 bases, leaving 14 bases between them. The CDR3 covers 14 residues.